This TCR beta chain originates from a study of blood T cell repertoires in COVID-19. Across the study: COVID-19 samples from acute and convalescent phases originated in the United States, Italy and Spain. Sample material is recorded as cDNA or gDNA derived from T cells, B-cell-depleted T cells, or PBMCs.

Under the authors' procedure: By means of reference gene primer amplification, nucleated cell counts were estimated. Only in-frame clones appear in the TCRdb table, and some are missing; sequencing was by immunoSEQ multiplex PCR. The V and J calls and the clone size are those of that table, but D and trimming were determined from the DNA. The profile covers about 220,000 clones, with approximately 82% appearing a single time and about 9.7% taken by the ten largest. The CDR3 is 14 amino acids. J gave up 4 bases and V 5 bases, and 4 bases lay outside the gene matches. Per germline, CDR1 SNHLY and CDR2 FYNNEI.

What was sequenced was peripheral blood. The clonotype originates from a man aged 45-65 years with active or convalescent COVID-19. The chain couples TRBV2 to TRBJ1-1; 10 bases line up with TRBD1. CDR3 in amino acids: CASSRQGAGTEAFF. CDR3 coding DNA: TGTGCCAGCAGTAGACAGGGGGCTGGCACTGAAGCTTTCTTT.